This T cell receptor beta chain was sequenced during a study of CD8+CD57+ T cells in acquired aplastic anemia. Whole-study context: Sorted cells (CD4+ and CD8+) yielded DNA amounts that averaged about 3.1 ug. Study-level findings and limits: Patients and controls were found to share twenty-nine CD8+ CDR3 sequences.

Between the trimmed V and J ends, which lost 0 bases and 3 bases, there was a span of 16 bases. This CDR3 is 17 amino acids long. CDR1 is SGHTA, CDR2 FQGNSA, per germline. By flow cytometry, patients selected for sequencing had shown an expansion of CD8+CD57+ cells. The cohort consisted entirely of patients having severe acquired aplastic anemia. At blood sampling, none of the patients had yet received therapy. This clonotype was detected a few times. Its antigen remains unidentified. The TCR beta profiling, which covered VDJ combination and CDR3 sequence, was carried out using genomic DNA as the template. TCRdb passed the reads through MiXCR, listing each CDR3 protein once. The sample has about half a million distinct CDR3 sequences, around 33% seen once.

The V and J genes are TRBV7-2 and TRBJ2-3, with D hard to call. Sequenced: sorted CD4+, CD8+, or CD8+CD57+ T cells (not recorded which) from PBMCs. The TCR sequence derives from a human donor with aplastic anemia. DNA of the CDR3: TGTGCCAGCAGCTTAGCAAACCGCGGCATAGGGACAGATACGCAGTATTTT. It specifies CASSLANRGIGTDTQYF.